The 2 T cell receptor beta chains in this list originate from one sample, sequenced in a study of blood T cell repertoires in COVID-19. Assay used: immunoSEQ multiplex PCR; TCRdb lists only in-frame clones, some missing. The sample has around 130,000 clones, roughly 91% seen once. Sequencing was done on a sample of peripheral blood. These receptor sequences come from a man in his fifties or sixties with active or convalescent COVID-19.

This chain connects TRBV13 to TRBJ2-1; TRBD2 agrees at 7 bases. CDR3 length equals 15 residues. The germline V gene has CDR1 PRHDT and CDR2 FYEKMQ (reference sequence). The ends lost 1 base at V and 1 base at J; junction bases unmatched: 1. The CDR3 spells CASSLVRGSYNEQFF. CDR3 DNA: TGTGCCAGCAGCTTAGTGCGGGGGTCCTACAATGAGCAGTTCTTC.

In its sample, this clone was seen a few times. This chain joins TRBV19 and TRBJ2-1; a possible D gene is TRBD2 (6 bases). Germline V gives CDR1 LNHDA, CDR2 SQIVND (reference sequence). Trimming pared 6 bases from V and 9 bases from J, leaving 21 bases between. The CDR3 consists of 15 residues. CDR3 region: CASRKSQARGSEQFF. The DNA of the CDR3 is TGTGCCAGTAGAAAATCACAGGCTCGGGGGAGTGAGCAGTTCTTC.